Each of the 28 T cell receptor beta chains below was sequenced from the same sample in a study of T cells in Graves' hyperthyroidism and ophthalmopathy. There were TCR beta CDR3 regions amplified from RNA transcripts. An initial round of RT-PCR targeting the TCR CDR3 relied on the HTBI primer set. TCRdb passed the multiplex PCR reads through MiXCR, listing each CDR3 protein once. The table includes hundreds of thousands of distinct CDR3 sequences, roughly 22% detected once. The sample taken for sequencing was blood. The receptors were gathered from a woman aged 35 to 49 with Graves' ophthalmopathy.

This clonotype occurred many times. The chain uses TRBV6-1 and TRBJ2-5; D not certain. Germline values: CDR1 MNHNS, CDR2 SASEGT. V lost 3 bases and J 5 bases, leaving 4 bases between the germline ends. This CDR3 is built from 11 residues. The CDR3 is CASSDWETQYF. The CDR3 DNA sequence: TGTGCCAGCAGTGATTGGGAGACCCAGTACTTC.

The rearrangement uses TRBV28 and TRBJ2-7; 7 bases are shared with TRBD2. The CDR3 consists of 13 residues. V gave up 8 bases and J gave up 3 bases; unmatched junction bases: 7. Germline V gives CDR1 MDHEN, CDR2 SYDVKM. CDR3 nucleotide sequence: TGTGCCAGCGGGCGGGAGCCTTTCTACGAGCAGTACTTC. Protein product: CASGREPFYEQYF. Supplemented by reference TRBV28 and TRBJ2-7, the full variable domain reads DVKVTQSSRYLVKRTGEKVFLECVQDMDHENMFWYRQDPGLGLRLIYFSYDVKMKEKGDIPEGYSVSREKKERFSLILESASTNQTSMYLCASGREPFYEQYFGPGTRLTVT.

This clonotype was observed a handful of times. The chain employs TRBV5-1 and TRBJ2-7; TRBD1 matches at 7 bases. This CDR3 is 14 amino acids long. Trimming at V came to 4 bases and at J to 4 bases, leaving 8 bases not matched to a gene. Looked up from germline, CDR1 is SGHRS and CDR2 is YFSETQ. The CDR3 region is CASSPQGTAYEQYF. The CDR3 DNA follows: TGCGCCAGCAGCCCGCAAGGGACAGCTTACGAGCAGTACTTC. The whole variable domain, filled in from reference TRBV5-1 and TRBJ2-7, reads KAGVTQTPRYLIKTRGQQVTLSCSPISGHRSVSWYQQTPGQGLQFLFEYFSETQRNKGNFPGRFSGRQFSNSRSEMNVSTLELGDSALYLCASSPQGTAYEQYFGPGTRLTVT.

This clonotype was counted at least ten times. CDR3 coding DNA: TGTGCCAGCAGCGTAGCTAGCGGGGGAACCTACGAGCAGTACTTC. It is translated as CASSVASGGTYEQYF. V and J are TRBV9 and TRBJ2-7; 10 bases line up with TRBD2. Germline CDR1 SGDLS, CDR2 YYNGEE. This CDR3 contains 15 residues. Unmatched junction bases numbered 2, after V lost 0 bases and J lost 2 bases.

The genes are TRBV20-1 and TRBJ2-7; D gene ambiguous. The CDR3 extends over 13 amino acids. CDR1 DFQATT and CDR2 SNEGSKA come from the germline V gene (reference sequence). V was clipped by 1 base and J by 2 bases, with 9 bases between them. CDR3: CSARGSYPYEQYF. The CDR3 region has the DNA TGCAGTGCTAGAGGAAGCTATCCCTACGAGCAGTACTTC.

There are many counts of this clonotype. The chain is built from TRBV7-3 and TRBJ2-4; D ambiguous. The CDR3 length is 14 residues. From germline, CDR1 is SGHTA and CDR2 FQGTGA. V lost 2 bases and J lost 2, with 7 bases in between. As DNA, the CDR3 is TGTGCCAGCAGCTTAGGGCCCACCAAAAACATTCAGTACTTC. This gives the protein CASSLGPTKNIQYF.

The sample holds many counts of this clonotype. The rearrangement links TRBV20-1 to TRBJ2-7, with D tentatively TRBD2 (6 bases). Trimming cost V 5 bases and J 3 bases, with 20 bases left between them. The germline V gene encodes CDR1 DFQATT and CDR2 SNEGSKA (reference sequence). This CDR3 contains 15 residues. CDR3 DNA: TGCAGTGCTGGGGGTTCTAGCGCCCACGTCTACGAGCAGTACTTC. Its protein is CSAGGSSAHVYEQYF.

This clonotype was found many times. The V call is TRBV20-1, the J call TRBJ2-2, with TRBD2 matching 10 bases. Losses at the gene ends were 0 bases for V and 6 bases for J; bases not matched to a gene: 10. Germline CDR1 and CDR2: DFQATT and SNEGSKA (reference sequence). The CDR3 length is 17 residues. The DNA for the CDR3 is TGCAGTGCTAGAGATATCGCTAGCGGGAGTAGGGCCGGGGAGCTGTTTTTT. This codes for CSARDIASGSRAGELFF.

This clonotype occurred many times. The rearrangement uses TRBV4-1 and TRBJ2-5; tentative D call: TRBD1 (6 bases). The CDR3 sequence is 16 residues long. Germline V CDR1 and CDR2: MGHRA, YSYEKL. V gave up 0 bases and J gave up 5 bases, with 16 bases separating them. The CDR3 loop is CASSQDLTGLGETQYF. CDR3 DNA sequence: TGCGCCAGCAGCCAAGATCTAACAGGGCTGGGGGAGACCCAGTACTTC.

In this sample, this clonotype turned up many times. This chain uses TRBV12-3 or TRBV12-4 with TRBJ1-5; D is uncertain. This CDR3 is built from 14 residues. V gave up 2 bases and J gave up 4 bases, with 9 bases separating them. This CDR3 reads CASSLRLMNQPQHF. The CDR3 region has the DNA TGTGCCAGCAGTTTAAGACTGATGAATCAGCCCCAGCATTTT.

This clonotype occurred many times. The CDR3 protein is CASSHGQGARGGYTF. The CDR3 nucleotides are TGTGCCAGCAGTCACGGACAGGGGGCAAGAGGTGGCTACACCTTC. The rearrangement joins TRBV6-5 to TRBJ1-2, with 11 bases aligning to TRBD1. V trimming: 5 bases; J trimming: 7 bases; junction bases outside the gene matches: 9. The CDR3 sequence is 15 residues long. Germline V gene sequence: CDR1 MNHEY, CDR2 SVGAGI.

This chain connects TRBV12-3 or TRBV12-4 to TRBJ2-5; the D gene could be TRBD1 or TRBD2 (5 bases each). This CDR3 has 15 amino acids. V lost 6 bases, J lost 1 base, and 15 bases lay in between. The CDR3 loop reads CASSNLPGTQETQYF. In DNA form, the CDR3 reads TGTGCCAGCAGCAACCTCCCCGGGACCCAAGAGACCCAGTACTTC.

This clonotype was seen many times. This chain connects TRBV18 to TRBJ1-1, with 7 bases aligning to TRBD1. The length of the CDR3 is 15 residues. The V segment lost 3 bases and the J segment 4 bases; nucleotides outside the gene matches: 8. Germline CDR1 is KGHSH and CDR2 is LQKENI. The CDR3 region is CASSPGQLGVTEAFF. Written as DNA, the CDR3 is TGTGCCAGCTCACCGGGACAGCTAGGGGTCACTGAAGCTTTCTTT.

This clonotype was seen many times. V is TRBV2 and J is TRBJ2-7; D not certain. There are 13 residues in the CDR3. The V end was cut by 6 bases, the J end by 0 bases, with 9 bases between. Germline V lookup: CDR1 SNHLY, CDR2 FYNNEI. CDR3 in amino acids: CASRADFSYEQYF. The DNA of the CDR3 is TGTGCCAGCAGAGCTGACTTCTCCTACGAGCAGTACTTC.

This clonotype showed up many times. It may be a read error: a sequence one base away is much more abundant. CDR3 sequence: CASSRDSLGSYEQYF. CDR3 coding DNA: TGTGCCAGCAGTCGGGACAGTCTGGGCTCCTACGAGCAGTACTTC. The genes are TRBV12-3 or TRBV12-4 and TRBJ2-7; 7 positions agree with TRBD1. The CDR3 loop spans 15 amino acids. V shed 5 bases and J 0 bases; nucleotides not matched to a gene: 7.

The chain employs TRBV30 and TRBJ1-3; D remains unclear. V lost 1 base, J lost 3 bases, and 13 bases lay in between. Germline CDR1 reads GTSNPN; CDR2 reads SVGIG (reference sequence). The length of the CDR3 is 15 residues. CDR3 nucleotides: TGTGCCTGGAGTGCTGGGCAGGCGGGTGGAAACACCATATATTTT. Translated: CAWSAGQAGGNTIYF. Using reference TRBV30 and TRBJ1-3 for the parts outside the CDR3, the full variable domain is SQTIHQWPATLVQPVGSPLSLECTVEGTSNPNLYWYRQAAGRGLQLLFYSVGIGQISSEVPQNLSASRPQDRQFILSSKKLLLSDSGFYLCAWSAGQAGGNTIYFGEGSWLTVV.

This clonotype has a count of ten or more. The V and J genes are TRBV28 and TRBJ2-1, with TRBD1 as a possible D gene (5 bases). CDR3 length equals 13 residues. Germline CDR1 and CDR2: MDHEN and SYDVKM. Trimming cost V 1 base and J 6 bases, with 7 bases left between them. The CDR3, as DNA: TGTGCCAGCAGTTTATTGGGGCCCAATGAGCAGTTCTTC. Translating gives CASSLLGPNEQFF.

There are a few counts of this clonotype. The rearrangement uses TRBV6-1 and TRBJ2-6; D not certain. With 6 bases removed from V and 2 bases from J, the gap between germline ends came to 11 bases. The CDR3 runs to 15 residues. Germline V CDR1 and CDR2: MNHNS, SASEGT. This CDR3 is CASSDAGTGANVLTF. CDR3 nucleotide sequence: TGTGCCAGCAGCGACGCTGGGACTGGGGCCAACGTCCTGACTTTC.

DNA of the CDR3: TGTGCCAGCAGTACGTTACAGTCTGGGGCCAACGTCCTGACTTTC. The encoded protein is CASSTLQSGANVLTF. The V call is TRBV6-1, the J call TRBJ2-6; no definite D call. CDR1 is MNHNS, CDR2 SASEGT, per germline. V shed 5 bases and J shed 1 base, with 9 bases lying between them. The CDR3 length is 15 residues.

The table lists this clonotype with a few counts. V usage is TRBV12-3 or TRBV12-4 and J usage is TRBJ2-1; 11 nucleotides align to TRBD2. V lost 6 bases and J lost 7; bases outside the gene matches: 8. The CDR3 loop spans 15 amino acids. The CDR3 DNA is TGTGCCAGCAGCCCACTAGCGGGGGAGAAGAATGAGCAGTTCTTC. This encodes CASSPLAGEKNEQFF.

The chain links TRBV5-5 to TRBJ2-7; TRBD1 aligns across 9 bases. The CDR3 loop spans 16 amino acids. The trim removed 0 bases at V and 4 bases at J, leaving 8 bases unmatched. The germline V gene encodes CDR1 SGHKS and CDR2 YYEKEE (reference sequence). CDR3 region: CASSLDPGQGAYEQYF. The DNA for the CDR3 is TGTGCCAGCAGCTTGGATCCGGGACAGGGCGCATACGAGCAGTACTTC.

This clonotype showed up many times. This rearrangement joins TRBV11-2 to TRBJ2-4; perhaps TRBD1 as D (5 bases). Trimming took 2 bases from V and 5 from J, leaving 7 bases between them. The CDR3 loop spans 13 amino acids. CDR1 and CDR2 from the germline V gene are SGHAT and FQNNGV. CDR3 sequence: CASSLSTENIQYF. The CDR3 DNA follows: TGTGCCAGCAGCTTATCGACAGAAAACATTCAGTACTTC.

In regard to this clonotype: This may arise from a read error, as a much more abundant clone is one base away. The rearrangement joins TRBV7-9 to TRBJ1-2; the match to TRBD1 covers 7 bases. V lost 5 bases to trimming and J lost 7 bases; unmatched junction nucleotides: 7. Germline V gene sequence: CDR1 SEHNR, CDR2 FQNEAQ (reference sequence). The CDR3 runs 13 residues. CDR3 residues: CASSVTGVGGYTF. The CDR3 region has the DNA TGTGCCAGCAGCGTCACAGGGGTGGGTGGCTACACCTTC.

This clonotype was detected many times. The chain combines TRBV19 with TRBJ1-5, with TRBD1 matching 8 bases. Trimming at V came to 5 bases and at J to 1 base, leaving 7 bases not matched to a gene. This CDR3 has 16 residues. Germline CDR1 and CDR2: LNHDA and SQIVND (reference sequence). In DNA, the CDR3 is TGTGCCAGTAGTCAGCGGGACAGGAAGAGCAATCAGCCCCAGCATTTT. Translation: CASSQRDRKSNQPQHF. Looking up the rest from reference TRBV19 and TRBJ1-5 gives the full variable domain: DGGITQSPKYLFRKEGQNVTLSCEQNLNHDAMYWYRQDPGQGLRLIYYSQIVNDFQKGDIAEGYSVSREKKESFPLTVTSAQKNPTAFYLCASSQRDRKSNQPQHFGDGTRLSIL.

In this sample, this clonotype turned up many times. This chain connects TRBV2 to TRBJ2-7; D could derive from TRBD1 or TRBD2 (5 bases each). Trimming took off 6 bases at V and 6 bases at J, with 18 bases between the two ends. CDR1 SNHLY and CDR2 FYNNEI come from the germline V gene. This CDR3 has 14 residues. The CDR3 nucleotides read TGTGCCAGCAGCCCCCGGGACGTCCTGGGCGAGCAGTACTTC. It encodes CASSPRDVLGEQYF.

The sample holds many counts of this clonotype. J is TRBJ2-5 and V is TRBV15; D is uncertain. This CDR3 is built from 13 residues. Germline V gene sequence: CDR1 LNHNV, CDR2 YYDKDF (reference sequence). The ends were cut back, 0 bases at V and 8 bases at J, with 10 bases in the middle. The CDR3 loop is CATSREKSATQYF. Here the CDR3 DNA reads TGTGCCACCAGCAGAGAGAAGTCGGCTACCCAGTACTTC.

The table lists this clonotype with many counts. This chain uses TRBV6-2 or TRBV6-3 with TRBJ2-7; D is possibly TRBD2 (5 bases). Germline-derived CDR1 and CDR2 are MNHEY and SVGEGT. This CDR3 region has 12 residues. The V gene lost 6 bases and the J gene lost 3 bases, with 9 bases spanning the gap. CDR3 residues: CASSRTGYEQYF. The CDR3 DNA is TGTGCCAGCAGCAGGACTGGCTACGAGCAGTACTTC.

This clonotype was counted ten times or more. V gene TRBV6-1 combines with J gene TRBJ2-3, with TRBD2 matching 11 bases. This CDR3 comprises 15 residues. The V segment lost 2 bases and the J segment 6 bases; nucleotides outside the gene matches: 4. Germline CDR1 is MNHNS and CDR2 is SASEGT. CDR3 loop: CASSERTSGSDTQYF. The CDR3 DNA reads TGTGCCAGCAGTGAACGGACTAGCGGGTCCGATACGCAGTATTTT.